A selection of T cell receptor beta chains follows, all from one sample in a study of post-analysis software for immune sequencing data. One entry per CDR3 protein, called by TCRdb with MiXCR from the PCR reads. The sample includes 750,000 to 950,000 distinct CDR3 sequences, roughly 50% of them seen just once. The specimen sequenced was blood. The receptors were gathered from a girl under 18 with multiple sclerosis. The CDR3 runs from the conserved cysteine through the conserved F or W. A D gene is named only where the DNA matches it firmly. Not all rows give a size; the values are once, few, many and, for expanded clones, a class.

V	D	size	J	CDR3	DNA
TRBV29-1	NA	few	TRBJ2-5	CSVLLAPQETQYF	TGCAGCGTCCTTCTAGCCCCCCAAGAGACCCAGTACTTC
TRBV24-1	NA	NA	TRBJ2-3	CATSDQTGGTDTQYF	TGTGCCACCAGTGACCAGACAGGAGGGACAGATACGCAGTATTTT
TRBV7-2	TRBD2	NA	TRBJ2-3	CASSSGLAAPDTQYF	TGTGCCAGCAGCTCTGGACTAGCGGCACCAGATACGCAGTATTTT
TRBV4-2	NA	NA	TRBJ1-1	CASSPLAEGQNTEAFF	TGTGCCAGCAGCCCCCTCGCCGAGGGACAGAACACTGAAGCTTTCTTT
TRBV12-3/TRBV12-4	NA	NA	TRBJ1-2	CASRLDGTHGYTF	TGTGCCAGCAGGCTGGACGGGACTCATGGCTACACCTTC
TRBV20-1	NA	NA	TRBJ1-4	CSARSQDENEKLFF	TGCAGTGCCAGGTCACAGGACGAAAATGAAAAACTGTTTTTT
TRBV7-8	NA	NA	TRBJ2-4	CASSFRPGGGRSKNIQYF	TGTGCCAGCAGCTTCCGCCCCGGGGGTGGCAGGTCCAAAAACATTCAGTACTTC
TRBV6-5	NA	NA	TRBJ1-6	CASSYNANSPLHF	TGTGCCAGCAGTTACAATGCCAATTCACCCCTCCACTTT
TRBV15	TRBD1	NA	TRBJ2-7	CATSRDRRTGLIGEQYF	TGTGCCACCAGCAGAGATAGGCGGACAGGGCTTATCGGCGAGCAGTACTTC
TRBV6-1	TRBD1	NA	TRBJ2-3	CASSSPGQAITDTQYF	TGTGCCAGCAGTTCCCCGGGACAGGCTATCACAGATACGCAGTATTTT
TRBV7-3	NA	NA	TRBJ1-6	CASSLKGSNSPLHF	TGTGCCAGCAGCTTAAAGGGGTCAAATTCACCCCTCCACTTT
TRBV12-3/TRBV12-4	NA	NA	TRBJ2-5	CASSFPLTVMNEQYF	TGTGCCAGCAGTTTCCCACTAACCGTTATGAATGAGCAGTACTTC
TRBV27	NA	few	TRBJ2-1	CASSLIEARYNEQFF	TGTGCCAGCAGTTTAATTGAGGCGCGGTACAATGAGCAGTTCTTC
TRBV5-1	NA	NA	TRBJ1-2	CASSLGEEWHDYTF	TGCGCCAGCAGCTTGGGTGAGGAATGGCATGACTACACCTTC
TRBV7-2	NA	few	TRBJ2-5	CASSLVLETQYF	TGTGCCAGCAGCTTAGTACTAGAGACCCAGTACTTC
TRBV25-1	TRBD1	NA	TRBJ2-4	CASSEWGQGAKNIQYF	TGTGCCAGCAGTGAATGGGGACAGGGGGCCAAAAACATTCAGTACTTC
TRBV10-3	TRBD2	NA	TRBJ2-3	CAIRAGTTKDTQYF	TGTGCCATCAGAGCCGGGACTACGAAAGATACGCAGTATTTT
TRBV20-1	NA	few	TRBJ2-7	CSARDTAGKMDEQYF	TGCAGTGCTAGAGATACGGCAGGGAAGATGGACGAGCAGTACTTC
TRBV4-3	NA	few	TRBJ2-3	CASSQYVGGRNTQYF	TGCGCCAGCAGCCAATATGTTGGGGGGCGGAATACGCAGTATTTT
TRBV6-5	NA	NA	TRBJ2-5	CASSYSAPRETQYF	TGTGCCAGCAGTTACTCCGCGCCGCGGGAGACCCAGTACTTC
TRBV4-3	NA	few	TRBJ2-7	CASSQELGSYEQYF	TGCGCCAGCAGCCAAGAGTTAGGGTCCTACGAGCAGTACTTC
TRBV28	TRBD1	NA	TRBJ2-5	CASTPGQMYQETQYF	TGTGCCAGCACCCCGGGACAGATGTACCAAGAGACCCAGTACTTC
TRBV7-2	NA	NA	TRBJ2-3	CASSSWRGPTDTQYF	TGTGCCAGCAGCTCCTGGAGGGGGCCCACAGATACGCAGTATTTT
TRBV19	NA	few	TRBJ2-7	CASMGIANEQYF	TGTGCCAGTATGGGAATAGCCAATGAGCAGTACTTC
TRBV20-1	TRBD1	NA	TRBJ2-7	CSVGQGTASYEQYF	TGCAGTGTAGGACAGGGAACGGCCTCCTACGAGCAGTACTTC
TRBV3-1	NA	NA	TRBJ2-1	CASSQLFQGDNEQFF	TGTGCCAGCAGCCAATTGTTTCAAGGGGACAATGAGCAGTTCTTC
TRBV29-1	NA	NA	TRBJ2-5	CSVDEYQETQYF	TGCAGCGTTGACGAGTACCAAGAGACCCAGTACTTC
TRBV27	TRBD1	NA	TRBJ1-6	CASSPGTGDYYNSPLHF	TGTGCCAGCAGTCCCGGGACAGGGGACTACTATAATTCACCCCTCCACTTT
TRBV7-8	NA	NA	TRBJ1-1	CASSLASGGGTEAFF	TGTGCCAGCAGCTTAGCGAGCGGTGGAGGGACTGAAGCTTTCTTT
TRBV27	NA	NA	TRBJ2-3	CASRGDITDTQYF	TGTGCCAGCAGGGGGGACATCACAGATACGCAGTATTTT
TRBV12-3/TRBV12-4	TRBD2	NA	TRBJ2-5	CASSPGLAGVSGQETQYF	TGTGCCAGCAGCCCGGGACTAGCGGGAGTTTCGGGCCAAGAGACCCAGTACTTC
TRBV6-5	NA	few	TRBJ2-1	CASSYSPPGGLDEQFF	TGTGCCAGCAGTTACTCGCCCCCAGGCGGGTTGGATGAGCAGTTCTTC
TRBV24-1	NA	few	TRBJ2-1	CATSDGQTAYNEQFF	TGTGCCACCAGTGATGGGCAAACAGCCTACAATGAGCAGTTCTTC
TRBV6-1	NA	NA	TRBJ2-1	CASTGGRGYSNEQFF	TGTGCCAGCACCGGGGGGCGGGGCTACTCCAATGAGCAGTTCTTC
TRBV3-1	TRBD2	NA	TRBJ2-1	CASSQDPGGRESYNEQFF	TGTGCCAGCAGCCAAGATCCCGGCGGGAGGGAATCCTACAATGAGCAGTTCTTC
TRBV6-2/TRBV6-3	NA	few	TRBJ1-2	CASSYDRAHGYTF	TGTGCCAGCAGTTACGATAGGGCCCATGGCTACACCTTC
TRBV20-1	TRBD2	NA	TRBJ2-1	CSVPAGAQWEQFF	TGCAGTGTCCCAGCGGGAGCTCAATGGGAGCAGTTCTTC